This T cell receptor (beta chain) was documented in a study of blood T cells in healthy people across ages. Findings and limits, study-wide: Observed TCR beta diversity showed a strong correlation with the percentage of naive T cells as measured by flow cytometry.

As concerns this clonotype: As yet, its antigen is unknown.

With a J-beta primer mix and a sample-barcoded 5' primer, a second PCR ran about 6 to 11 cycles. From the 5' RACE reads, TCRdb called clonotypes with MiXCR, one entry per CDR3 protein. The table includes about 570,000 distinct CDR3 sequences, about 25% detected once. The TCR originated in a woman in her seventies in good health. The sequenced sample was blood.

The CDR3, as DNA: TGTGCCAGTAGTAGTAGCGGGGGGCTTAGACCCACAGATACGCAGTATTTT. This codes for CASSSSGGLRPTDTQYF. The V call is TRBV19, the J call TRBJ2-3, with 10 nucleotides matching TRBD2. CDR1 is LNHDA, CDR2 SQIVND, per germline (reference sequence). There are 17 residues in the CDR3. V lost 4 bases and J lost 2; bases outside the gene matches: 9. Based on the CDR3 plus reference TRBV19 and TRBJ2-3, the full variable domain is DGGITQSPKYLFRKEGQNVTLSCEQNLNHDAMYWYRQDPGQGLRLIYYSQIVNDFQKGDIAEGYSVSREKKESFPLTVTSAQKNPTAFYLCASSSSGGLRPTDTQYFGPGTRLTVL.